This T cell receptor beta chain emerged from a study of blood T cell repertoires in COVID-19. Whole-study context: From the United States, Italy and Spain came samples of acute and convalescent COVID-19. The cDNA or gDNA used as material had been derived from T cells, B-cell-depleted T cells, or PBMCs.

Trimming left V 6 bases short and J 8 bases short, with 19 bases between. Germline V gene lookup returns CDR1 MNHEY and CDR2 SMNVEV (reference sequence). This CDR3 contains 14 residues. Authors' data handling: Researchers report that nucleated cell counts were estimated from reference gene primer amplification. The data were produced by immunoSEQ multiplex PCR, yet TCRdb's version contains in-frame clones alone and is incomplete. V, J and clone size are those of that table, while D and trimming were read from the DNA. Found here are approximately 200,000 clones, 65% to 85% of them singletons; the top ten hold about 4.8%.

Material for sequencing was peripheral blood. This rearrangement joins TRBV27 to TRBJ1-2; D call uncertain. This receptor was obtained from a woman aged 25 to 39 with acute or convalescent COVID-19. The CDR3 sequence is CASSPLEKSRGYTF. DNA of the CDR3: TGTGCCAGCAGCCCCCTCGAGAAGAGCCGAGGCTACACCTTC.